Sequencing of this T cell receptor (beta chain) was carried out in a study of cytomegalovirus exposure and HLA in healthy donors. Looking at the study overall: HLA-typed donors were the source of 90 million or so unique TCRs, which an early data release held. Study results and caveats: Presence/absence analyses rested on an assumption that sequencing depth was roughly uniform across donors. HLA alleles showed associations with some 15,000 TCR beta sequences in a later analysis, at a 0.05 false discovery rate. Earlier analysis looked at TCR beta V segments, and most were productive about 87% or about 30% of the time.

This clone was counted between two and nine times. The antigen is undetermined. Vbeta (60) and Jbeta (13) primers were used in the PCR. Assay: immunoSEQ multiplex PCR; the TCRdb copy retains only in-frame clones and omits some. In the table there are some 140,000 clones, about 61% of which are singletons. Germline CDR1 SGHTA, CDR2 FQGNSA. Trimming left V 1 base short and J 2 bases short, with 12 bases between. The CDR3 length is 16 residues. This chain connects TRBV7-2 to TRBJ1-3; D is undetermined. This sequence originates from a woman aged 40-49 years in good health and CMV-seronegative. The sequencing input was PBMCs. The CDR3: CASSLGVGRTGNTIYF. CDR3 coding DNA: TGTGCCAGCAGCTTAGGAGTCGGGAGAACTGGAAACACCATATATTTT.